Listed below are T cell receptor beta chains from one sample, sequenced in a study of OX40 agonist ivuxolimab in advanced cancers. This table comes from immunoSEQ multiplex PCR, and its TCRdb copy is limited to in-frame clones, with some not included. The top ten clones hold under 0.9% of a sample with 95,000 to 150,000 clones, just under 95% of them seen once. This specimen was CD4+ or CD8+ T cells sorted from blood, taken in a trial of the OX40 agonist ivuxolimab. These TCRs come from an adult with an advanced solid tumor such as melanoma, head and neck, liver or kidney cancer. The CDR3 runs from the conserved cysteine through the conserved F or W. D genes are given only for firm matches. Clone size is stated in some rows and not others, as once, few, many or a class when expanded.

j_gene: TRBJ2-3; d_gene: TRBD2; abundance: NA; v_gene: TRBV10-2; CDR3aa: CASSESGTSGTVRHTDTQYF; CDR3nt: TGCGCCAGCAGTGAGTCGGGCACTAGCGGGACGGTTAGGCACACAGATACGCAGTATTTT
j_gene: TRBJ1-4; d_gene: TRBD1; abundance: NA; v_gene: TRBV5-1; CDR3aa: CASSVTGTGVVKLFF; CDR3nt: TGCGCCAGCAGCGTCACCGGGACAGGGGTTGTAAAACTGTTTTTT
j_gene: TRBJ1-1; d_gene: NA; abundance: NA; v_gene: TRBV28; CDR3aa: CASSSPPNKAEAFF; CDR3nt: TGTGCCAGCAGTTCCCCCCCAAATAAAGCTGAAGCTTTCTTT
j_gene: TRBJ2-7; d_gene: NA; abundance: NA; v_gene: TRBV7-2; CDR3aa: CASSLGRLDISEQYF; CDR3nt: TGTGCCAGCAGCTTAGGGAGACTAGACATCAGCGAGCAGTACTTC
j_gene: TRBJ2-7; d_gene: TRBD2; abundance: NA; v_gene: TRBV28; CDR3aa: CASSYGTSGYYEQYF; CDR3nt: TGTGCCAGCAGTTATGGGACTAGCGGATACTACGAGCAGTACTTC
j_gene: TRBJ2-2; d_gene: TRBD2; abundance: few; v_gene: TRBV7-9; CDR3aa: CASSFSGRNTGELFF; CDR3nt: TGTGCCAGCAGTTTTAGCGGGAGGAACACCGGGGAGCTGTTTTTT
j_gene: TRBJ2-7; d_gene: TRBD1; abundance: NA; v_gene: TRBV4-1; CDR3aa: CASSYRDRDSYEQYF; CDR3nt: TGCGCCAGCAGTTACCGGGACAGGGACTCCTACGAGCAGTACTTC
j_gene: TRBJ2-7; d_gene: NA; abundance: NA; v_gene: TRBV28; CDR3aa: CASRPGTLTYEQYF; CDR3nt: TGTGCCAGCAGACCCGGGACTCTTACCTACGAGCAGTACTTC
j_gene: TRBJ1-5; d_gene: NA; abundance: NA; v_gene: TRBV4-3; CDR3aa: CASSQASRRGQPQHF; CDR3nt: TGCGCCAGCAGCCAAGCCTCTCGTCGAGGGCAGCCCCAGCATTTT
j_gene: TRBJ2-7; d_gene: TRBD1; abundance: NA; v_gene: TRBV7-6; CDR3aa: CASSSGQGHEQYF; CDR3nt: TGTGCCAGCAGCTCCGGACAGGGGCACGAGCAGTACTTC
j_gene: TRBJ1-1; d_gene: NA; abundance: few; v_gene: TRBV6-6; CDR3aa: CASSYRDAEAFF; CDR3nt: TGTGCCAGCAGTTATAGGGACGCTGAAGCTTTCTTT
j_gene: TRBJ1-2; d_gene: NA; abundance: NA; v_gene: TRBV29-1; CDR3aa: CSTLDRDLGYGYTF; CDR3nt: TGCTCGACCCTCGACCGGGACTTGGGCTATGGCTACACCTTC
j_gene: TRBJ1-1; d_gene: NA; abundance: NA; v_gene: TRBV5-6; CDR3aa: CASSLVPGRTTEAFF; CDR3nt: TGTGCCAGCAGCTTGGTACCAGGGAGGACCACTGAAGCTTTCTTT
j_gene: TRBJ1-3; d_gene: NA; abundance: NA; v_gene: TRBV2; CDR3aa: CASSREGTHGNTIYF; CDR3nt: TGTGCCAGCAGCCGCGAGGGGACACACGGAAACACCATATATTTT
j_gene: TRBJ2-3; d_gene: NA; abundance: NA; v_gene: TRBV9; CDR3aa: CASSVAWGDTQYF; CDR3nt: TGTGCCAGCAGCGTAGCGTGGGGAGATACGCAGTATTTT
j_gene: TRBJ2-4; d_gene: NA; abundance: NA; v_gene: TRBV6-1; CDR3aa: CASSVLPPPLGAKNIQYF; CDR3nt: TGTGCCAGCAGTGTCCTCCCCCCCCCTCTGGGGGCCAAAAACATTCAGTACTTC
j_gene: TRBJ2-3; d_gene: NA; abundance: NA; v_gene: TRBV5-4; CDR3aa: CASSPGLDLGDTQYF; CDR3nt: TGTGCCAGCAGCCCGGGTTTGGATTTAGGGGATACGCAGTATTTT
j_gene: TRBJ1-5; d_gene: NA; abundance: NA; v_gene: TRBV5-1; CDR3aa: CASSPGPPNQPQHF; CDR3nt: TGCGCCAGCAGCCCCGGACCCCCGAATCAGCCCCAGCATTTT
j_gene: TRBJ2-3; d_gene: NA; abundance: NA; v_gene: TRBV28; CDR3aa: CASSSPSGDTQYF; CDR3nt: TGTGCCAGCAGTTCCCCGTCTGGAGATACGCAGTATTTT
j_gene: TRBJ2-3; d_gene: NA; abundance: few; v_gene: TRBV2; CDR3aa: CAVNPGSRSTDTQYF; CDR3nt: TGTGCCGTCAACCCTGGATCACGGAGTACAGATACGCAGTATTTT
j_gene: TRBJ2-1; d_gene: TRBD2; abundance: NA; v_gene: TRBV5-6; CDR3aa: CASSFPGGRGNEQFF; CDR3nt: TGTGCCAGCAGCTTTCCTGGCGGGAGGGGGAATGAGCAGTTCTTC
j_gene: TRBJ2-5; d_gene: NA; abundance: NA; v_gene: TRBV7-2; CDR3aa: CASSLQGRETQYF; CDR3nt: TGTGCCAGCAGCTTACAGGGGAGGGAGACCCAGTACTTC
j_gene: TRBJ1-2; d_gene: NA; abundance: NA; v_gene: TRBV11-2; CDR3aa: CASATGTGYTF; CDR3nt: TGTGCCAGCGCGACTGGAACTGGCTACACCTTC
j_gene: TRBJ1-5; d_gene: NA; abundance: NA; v_gene: TRBV5-1; CDR3aa: CASSLGRDQPQHF; CDR3nt: TGCGCCAGCAGCTTAGGCAGAGATCAGCCCCAGCATTTT
j_gene: TRBJ2-1; d_gene: TRBD2; abundance: once; v_gene: TRBV6-1; CDR3aa: CASTLGLETSEQFF; CDR3nt: TGTGCCAGCACCCTGGGACTAGAAACCTCCGAGCAGTTCTTC
j_gene: TRBJ2-7; d_gene: NA; abundance: NA; v_gene: TRBV28; CDR3aa: CASSFFQYEQYF; CDR3nt: TGTGCCAGCAGTTTTTTTCAGTACGAGCAGTACTTC
j_gene: TRBJ2-7; d_gene: NA; abundance: NA; v_gene: TRBV7-6; CDR3aa: CASSLGGRQTTGLEQYF; CDR3nt: TGTGCCAGCAGCTTGGGGGGTCGACAGACTACCGGATTAGAGCAGTACTTC
j_gene: TRBJ2-3; d_gene: NA; abundance: NA; v_gene: TRBV12-2; CDR3aa: CASRLEPPPTGYFTDTQYF; CDR3nt: TGTGCAAGTCGCTTAGAACCGCCGCCGACAGGGTACTTCACAGATACGCAGTATTTT
j_gene: TRBJ1-2; d_gene: NA; abundance: NA; v_gene: TRBV28; CDR3aa: CASRPSLGTLYGYTF; CDR3nt: TGTGCCAGCAGACCTTCACTGGGAACCCTATATGGCTACACCTTC
j_gene: TRBJ1-1; d_gene: TRBD1; abundance: NA; v_gene: TRBV6-5; CDR3aa: CASRRQGSNTEAFF; CDR3nt: TGTGCCAGCAGAAGACAGGGATCGAACACTGAAGCTTTCTTT
j_gene: TRBJ2-3; d_gene: TRBD2; abundance: once; v_gene: TRBV10-3; CDR3aa: CAISSGSYDTQYF; CDR3nt: TGTGCCATTTCTAGCGGGAGTTATGATACGCAGTATTTT
j_gene: TRBJ1-2; d_gene: TRBD1; abundance: NA; v_gene: TRBV29-1; CDR3aa: CSVAGKGAYGYTF; CDR3nt: TGCAGCGTTGCGGGAAAGGGGGCCTATGGCTACACCTTC
j_gene: TRBJ2-5; d_gene: NA; abundance: NA; v_gene: TRBV11-2; CDR3aa: CASGSGGVPQETQYF; CDR3nt: TGTGCCAGCGGCTCGGGGGGCGTCCCACAAGAGACCCAGTACTTC
j_gene: TRBJ1-2; d_gene: NA; abundance: NA; v_gene: TRBV18; CDR3aa: CASSQDQLSYGYTF; CDR3nt: TGTGCCAGCTCACAAGATCAGCTCTCCTATGGCTACACCTTC
j_gene: TRBJ1-1; d_gene: NA; abundance: NA; v_gene: TRBV5-4; CDR3aa: CASSHSQGHQRTEAFF; CDR3nt: TGCGCCAGCAGTCACAGTCAGGGTCATCAAAGGACTGAAGCTTTCTTT
j_gene: TRBJ2-3; d_gene: TRBD2; abundance: NA; v_gene: TRBV5-6; CDR3aa: CASSMRETGADTQYF; CDR3nt: TGTGCCAGCAGCATGCGGGAGACGGGGGCAGATACGCAGTATTTT
j_gene: TRBJ2-7; d_gene: NA; abundance: NA; v_gene: TRBV5-1; CDR3aa: CASSFGRIHYEQYF; CDR3nt: TGCGCCAGCAGCTTCGGCAGAATCCACTACGAGCAGTACTTC
j_gene: TRBJ1-1; d_gene: NA; abundance: NA; v_gene: TRBV7-6; CDR3aa: CASSLVGSAYTEAFF; CDR3nt: TGTGCCAGCAGCTTAGTGGGAAGCGCTTACACTGAAGCTTTCTTT
j_gene: TRBJ2-7; d_gene: TRBD2; abundance: NA; v_gene: TRBV27; CDR3aa: CASRTGLAEIPYEQYF; CDR3nt: TGTGCCAGCCGGACGGGACTAGCGGAGATACCCTACGAGCAGTACTTC
j_gene: TRBJ1-1; d_gene: NA; abundance: NA; v_gene: TRBV27; CDR3aa: CASSRQILNTEAFF; CDR3nt: TGTGCCAGCAGCCGACAGATACTGAACACTGAAGCTTTCTTT
j_gene: TRBJ2-1; d_gene: NA; abundance: once; v_gene: TRBV7-2; CDR3aa: CASSLLDYNEQFF; CDR3nt: TGTGCCAGCAGCTTACTAGACTACAATGAGCAGTTCTTC
j_gene: TRBJ2-5; d_gene: NA; abundance: NA; v_gene: TRBV7-2; CDR3aa: CASSLGGGQETQYF; CDR3nt: TGTGCCAGCAGCTTAGGTGGGGGGCAGGAGACCCAGTACTTC
j_gene: TRBJ1-1; d_gene: NA; abundance: NA; v_gene: TRBV28; CDR3aa: CASSLVWQTNTEAFF; CDR3nt: TGTGCCAGCAGTTTAGTTTGGCAGACGAACACTGAAGCTTTCTTT
j_gene: TRBJ2-3; d_gene: NA; abundance: few; v_gene: TRBV10-3; CDR3aa: CATQDTDTQYF; CDR3nt: TGTGCCACCCAGGACACAGATACGCAGTATTTT
j_gene: TRBJ2-7; d_gene: NA; abundance: NA; v_gene: TRBV29-1; CDR3aa: CSVEANSHEQYF; CDR3nt: TGCAGCGTTGAGGCCAACAGCCACGAGCAGTACTTC
j_gene: TRBJ2-2; d_gene: NA; abundance: once; v_gene: TRBV6-5; CDR3aa: CASIRGGAGTGELFF; CDR3nt: TGTGCCAGCATAAGGGGGGGCGCAGGCACCGGGGAGCTGTTTTTT
j_gene: TRBJ2-7; d_gene: NA; abundance: once; v_gene: TRBV6-1; CDR3aa: CASSEDRQTNSYEQYF; CDR3nt: TGTGCCAGCAGTGAAGACAGACAAACGAACTCCTACGAGCAGTACTTC
j_gene: TRBJ2-7; d_gene: NA; abundance: NA; v_gene: TRBV1; CDR3aa: CTSSQKLHRGGGYEQYF; CDR3nt: TGCACCAGCAGCCAAAAACTCCATCGGGGCGGGGGCTACGAGCAGTACTTC